This TCR beta chain emerged from a study of blood T cell repertoires in COVID-19. Study-wide background: Donors in the United States, Italy and Spain gave samples during acute or convalescent COVID-19.

Participants in the exposed group had met a COVID-19 case in the 2 weeks before joining the study. The germline CDR1 and CDR2 sequences are LGHNA and YNFKEQ. V was pared by 0 bases and J by 3 bases, with 12 bases between. The CDR3 covers 16 residues. Study processing details: Estimated nucleated cell counts came from reference gene primer amplification. Method: immunoSEQ multiplex PCR; TCRdb's copy keeps in-frame clones and lacks some. V and J calls and clone size are those listed in that table; D and trimming were worked out from the DNA. This sample yields about 270,000 clones, of which approximately 89% are seen a single time; roughly 2.9% belongs to the top ten. This clone was picked up a small number of times.

This rearrangement joins TRBV4-2 to TRBJ1-5, with a possible D match to TRBD1 (5 bases). This receptor was obtained from a man aged 35-49 years who had been exposed to COVID-19. Sequenced: PBMCs or T cells enriched from blood (not recorded which). CDR3 in amino acids: CASSQESWGSNQPQHF. The CDR3 nucleotides read TGTGCCAGCAGCCAAGAATCATGGGGCTCCAATCAGCCCCAGCATTTT.